These T cell receptor beta chains were read from a single sample in a study of regulatory T cells in long-lasting Graves disease. TCRdb used MiXCR to reprocess the multiplex PCR reads, holding one entry per CDR3 protein. This sample has about 420,000 distinct CDR3 sequences, with approximately 16% found just once. These data were also reused for a study on T cells in Graves' hyperthyroidism and ophthalmopathy.

Material: peripheral blood mononuclear cells (PBMCs), obtained at new diagnosis, from a patient treated with antithyroid drugs. The receptors were gathered from a woman between 18 and 30 years old with Graves disease. The CDR3 runs from the conserved cysteine through the conserved F or W. Fields, in order: V gene, clone size, J gene, D gene, CDR3 DNA, CDR3 protein. D genes are given only for firm matches. Clone sizes are given selectively: once, few, many, or a class where the clone is expanded.

v_call: TRBV10-3; clone_size: -; j_call: TRBJ2-7; d_call: -; cdr3_nt: TGTGCCATCAGTACTACCTCCCTCGAGCAGTACTTC; cdr3_aa: CAISTTSLEQYF
v_call: TRBV24-1; clone_size: many; j_call: TRBJ2-1; d_call: -; cdr3_nt: TGTGCCACCAGTGATTCATGGCGAAGCTCCTACAATGAGCAGTTCTTC; cdr3_aa: CATSDSWRSSYNEQFF
v_call: TRBV28; clone_size: -; j_call: TRBJ2-2; d_call: TRBD2; cdr3_nt: TGTGCCAGCAGTCTACCCTCAGAGCTAGCGGGAGGTGTCGGGGAGCTGTTTTTT; cdr3_aa: CASSLPSELAGGVGELFF
v_call: TRBV5-1; clone_size: few; j_call: TRBJ2-3; d_call: TRBD1; cdr3_nt: TGCGCCAGCAGCCCGCCGACAGGGGGAGGCACAGATACGCAGTATTTT; cdr3_aa: CASSPPTGGGTDTQYF
v_call: TRBV20-1; clone_size: many; j_call: TRBJ2-5; d_call: -; cdr3_nt: TGCAGTGCACGGGGGACCCCGGAGACCCAGCACTTC; cdr3_aa: CSARGTPETQHF
v_call: TRBV7-8; clone_size: many; j_call: TRBJ1-2; d_call: TRBD1; cdr3_nt: TGTGCCAGCAGCTTAAGAGTTGACAGGGGGGACTATGGCTACACCTTC; cdr3_aa: CASSLRVDRGDYGYTF
v_call: TRBV28; clone_size: many; j_call: TRBJ1-4; d_call: TRBD1; cdr3_nt: TGTGCCAGCAGTTTATGGGGACAGGCAACTAATGAAAAACTGTTTTTT; cdr3_aa: CASSLWGQATNEKLFF
v_call: TRBV30; clone_size: many; j_call: TRBJ2-3; d_call: -; cdr3_nt: TGTGCCTGGAGTGGTCATAGGGCCACAGATACGCAGTATTTT; cdr3_aa: CAWSGHRATDTQYF
v_call: TRBV15; clone_size: many; j_call: TRBJ2-1; d_call: TRBD1; cdr3_nt: TGTGCCACCAGCAGGGACAGGCCCAACAATGAGCAGTTCTTC; cdr3_aa: CATSRDRPNNEQFF
v_call: TRBV11-2; clone_size: -; j_call: TRBJ2-1; d_call: TRBD2; cdr3_nt: TGTGCCAGCAGCCTTAGCGGGACGGGTGAGCAGTTCTTC; cdr3_aa: CASSLSGTGEQFF
v_call: TRBV4-3; clone_size: -; j_call: TRBJ2-5; d_call: TRBD1; cdr3_nt: TGCGCCAGCAGCCAAGAAACAGGGGAAGAGACCCAGTACTTC; cdr3_aa: CASSQETGEETQYF
v_call: TRBV7-3; clone_size: many; j_call: TRBJ2-3; d_call: -; cdr3_nt: TGTGCCAGCAGTCTCGATGGGGGCACAGATACGCAGTATTTT; cdr3_aa: CASSLDGGTDTQYF
v_call: TRBV5-5; clone_size: -; j_call: TRBJ2-2; d_call: TRBD1; cdr3_nt: TGTGCCAGCACCGAGGGACAGGTATCTGGCACCGGGGAGCTGTTTTTT; cdr3_aa: CASTEGQVSGTGELFF
v_call: TRBV12-3/TRBV12-4; clone_size: many; j_call: TRBJ1-1; d_call: -; cdr3_nt: TGTGCCAGCAGTTATCCGTACGGGAACACTGAAGCTTTCTTT; cdr3_aa: CASSYPYGNTEAFF
v_call: TRBV19; clone_size: few; j_call: TRBJ2-3; d_call: -; cdr3_nt: TGTGCCAGTACCGTGGGGGAGTCCATTAGCACAGATACGCAGTATTTT; cdr3_aa: CASTVGESISTDTQYF
v_call: TRBV2; clone_size: many; j_call: TRBJ2-4; d_call: -; cdr3_nt: TGTGCCAGCAGTGAAGCGTGGGTGGTCAAAAACATTCAGTACTTC; cdr3_aa: CASSEAWVVKNIQYF
v_call: TRBV28; clone_size: many; j_call: TRBJ2-7; d_call: -; cdr3_nt: TGTGCCAGCAGTCGTCCGGGACGGGCCTACGAGCAGTACTTC; cdr3_aa: CASSRPGRAYEQYF
v_call: TRBV28; clone_size: few; j_call: TRBJ2-5; d_call: -; cdr3_nt: TGTGCCAGCAGTTTATTGACTTCCCAAGGGACCCAGTACTTC; cdr3_aa: CASSLLTSQGTQYF
v_call: TRBV11-2; clone_size: many; j_call: TRBJ2-7; d_call: TRBD2; cdr3_nt: TGTGCCAGCAGCACCATCCGAGCGGGGCTCGAGCAGTACTTC; cdr3_aa: CASSTIRAGLEQYF
v_call: TRBV18; clone_size: few; j_call: TRBJ2-3; d_call: -; cdr3_nt: TGTGCCAGCTCCACGCGGGACTCATCTTCAGATACGCAGTATTTT; cdr3_aa: CASSTRDSSSDTQYF
v_call: TRBV28; clone_size: many; j_call: TRBJ1-1; d_call: -; cdr3_nt: TGTGCCAGCAGTTCTCCTACACAGAACACTGAAGCTTTCTTT; cdr3_aa: CASSSPTQNTEAFF
v_call: TRBV7-9; clone_size: -; j_call: TRBJ2-3; d_call: -; cdr3_nt: TGTGCCAGCAGCCTTATACAGGGTATTGGCCGTAGCACAGATACGCAGTATTTT; cdr3_aa: CASSLIQGIGRSTDTQYF
v_call: TRBV7-9; clone_size: -; j_call: TRBJ2-7; d_call: -; cdr3_nt: TGTGCCAGCAGCTTATCAGGGTTCGGCGAGCAGTACTTC; cdr3_aa: CASSLSGFGEQYF
v_call: TRBV30; clone_size: few; j_call: TRBJ2-1; d_call: TRBD1; cdr3_nt: TGTGCCTGGAGGCTGGACAGGGGGCTCTCCTCCTACTACAATGAGCAGTTCTTC; cdr3_aa: CAWRLDRGLSSYYNEQFF
v_call: TRBV14; clone_size: -; j_call: TRBJ2-7; d_call: -; cdr3_nt: TGTGCCAGCAGCCATGTTGGGGCAAAGCAGTACTTC; cdr3_aa: CASSHVGAKQYF
v_call: TRBV20-1; clone_size: many; j_call: TRBJ2-7; d_call: TRBD2; cdr3_nt: TGCAGTGCTAGAGATTTGACTAGCGGGAGGTCCTACGAGCAGTACTTC; cdr3_aa: CSARDLTSGRSYEQYF
v_call: TRBV28; clone_size: many; j_call: TRBJ1-1; d_call: -; cdr3_nt: TGTGCCAGCAGTTTATGGGGGGTGGGCAGGGGCACTGAAGCTTTCTTT; cdr3_aa: CASSLWGVGRGTEAFF
v_call: TRBV28; clone_size: -; j_call: TRBJ2-7; d_call: -; cdr3_nt: TGTGCCAGCAGCCTTTTCTGCGAGCAGTACTTC; cdr3_aa: CASSLFCEQYF
v_call: TRBV12-3/TRBV12-4; clone_size: few; j_call: TRBJ2-7; d_call: -; cdr3_nt: TGTGCCAGCAGTTTATTTGGCTACGAGCAGTACTTC; cdr3_aa: CASSLFGYEQYF
v_call: TRBV7-2; clone_size: many; j_call: TRBJ2-3; d_call: TRBD2; cdr3_nt: TGTGCCAGCAGCTTAGTTTCGGGGACTAGCGGCTCTAGCACAGATACGCAGTATTTT; cdr3_aa: CASSLVSGTSGSSTDTQYF
v_call: TRBV3-1; clone_size: many; j_call: TRBJ2-5; d_call: -; cdr3_nt: TGTGCCAGCAGCCCCCTGGGGGTCATCGAGACCCAGTACTTC; cdr3_aa: CASSPLGVIETQYF
v_call: TRBV7-9; clone_size: few; j_call: TRBJ2-7; d_call: TRBD1; cdr3_nt: TGTGCCAGCAGCCCCGTGACAGGGGGTTCCTACGAGCAGTACTTC; cdr3_aa: CASSPVTGGSYEQYF
v_call: TRBV28; clone_size: many; j_call: TRBJ2-1; d_call: TRBD2; cdr3_nt: TGTGCCAGCAGTTCGAGCGGGAGGTTCTACAATGAGCAGTTCTTC; cdr3_aa: CASSSSGRFYNEQFF
v_call: TRBV18; clone_size: few; j_call: TRBJ2-5; d_call: TRBD2; cdr3_nt: TGTGCCAGCTCACCAAGGGAATCCTGGCCTAGCGGGAGGTCGAGACAAGAGACCCAGTACTTC; cdr3_aa: CASSPRESWPSGRSRQETQYF
v_call: TRBV5-1; clone_size: many; j_call: TRBJ2-2; d_call: TRBD2; cdr3_nt: TGCGCCAGCAGCTCGGGACTAGCGATGAACACCGGGGAGCTGTTTTTT; cdr3_aa: CASSSGLAMNTGELFF
v_call: TRBV2; clone_size: many; j_call: TRBJ2-1; d_call: -; cdr3_nt: TGTGCCAGCAGCGGACCTTCCTACAATGAGCAGTTCTTC; cdr3_aa: CASSGPSYNEQFF
v_call: TRBV7-3; clone_size: -; j_call: TRBJ1-5; d_call: -; cdr3_nt: TGTGCCAGCCTAAGGGGCAATCAGCCCCAGCATTTT; cdr3_aa: CASLRGNQPQHF
v_call: TRBV7-2; clone_size: many; j_call: TRBJ2-7; d_call: -; cdr3_nt: TGTGCCAGCAGCTTAGAGGCGCGGGCAGGTGAGCAGTACTTC; cdr3_aa: CASSLEARAGEQYF
v_call: TRBV20-1; clone_size: many; j_call: TRBJ2-7; d_call: TRBD2; cdr3_nt: TGCAGTGCTAGGTTGGTGGGAGGGACGTACTTC; cdr3_aa: CSARLVGGTYF
v_call: TRBV28; clone_size: few; j_call: TRBJ1-3; d_call: -; cdr3_nt: TGTGCCAGCAGCCGAGGGACAAACTCTGGAAACACCATATATTTT; cdr3_aa: CASSRGTNSGNTIYF
v_call: TRBV7-9; clone_size: once; j_call: TRBJ2-3; d_call: -; cdr3_nt: TGTGCCAGCAACGTAGAGGGCGAGGGTACGCAGTATTTT; cdr3_aa: CASNVEGEGTQYF
v_call: TRBV28; clone_size: many; j_call: TRBJ1-1; d_call: -; cdr3_nt: TGTGCCAGCACCGACCTCATGAACACTGAAGCTTTCTTT; cdr3_aa: CASTDLMNTEAFF
v_call: TRBV7-6; clone_size: -; j_call: TRBJ2-2; d_call: -; cdr3_nt: TGTGCCAGCAGCTCCCGTAGTGTTCGGGCGCCGCCCGGGGAGCTGTTTTTT; cdr3_aa: CASSSRSVRAPPGELFF
v_call: TRBV7-2; clone_size: few; j_call: TRBJ2-7; d_call: -; cdr3_nt: TGTGCCAGCAGCCCCCCCCCCTCGGCGGGGGAGCAGTACTTC; cdr3_aa: CASSPPPSAGEQYF
v_call: TRBV5-1; clone_size: -; j_call: TRBJ2-1; d_call: -; cdr3_nt: TGCGCCAGCAGCTTGTCGGGGAACTACAATGAGCAGTCCTTC; cdr3_aa: CASSLSGNYNEQSF
v_call: TRBV30; clone_size: many; j_call: TRBJ1-1; d_call: -; cdr3_nt: TGTGCCTGGAGGGGCGAGGTGAACACTGAAGCTTTCTTT; cdr3_aa: CAWRGEVNTEAFF